These 21 T cell receptor beta chains share one sample of origin, sequenced in a study of T-cell reconstitution after alpha-beta-depleted transplantation in children. As it was prepared, the TCRbeta library received unique molecular identifiers. TCRdb reanalysed the PCR reads using MiXCR and keeps one entry per CDR3 protein. The data show around 420,000 distinct CDR3 sequences, roughly 15% seen once. The sequenced sample was PBMCs, mostly from graft donor cells, obtained 360 days after TCRalphabeta/CD19-depleted stem cell transplant. The receptor set was obtained from a boy in the first two years of life who had a stem cell transplant for Wiskott-Aldrich syndrome, so the T cells may come from the graft donor.

This clonotype was seen a handful of times. The chain links TRBV11-2 to TRBJ1-1; D might be TRBD1 (5 bases). CDR1 is SGHAT and CDR2 is FQNNGV in the germline V gene. CDR3 length: 18 amino acids. V was shortened by 1 base and J by 5 bases, with 23 bases between the two germline ends. The CDR3 is CASSLVGLRKGRGTEAFF. As DNA, the CDR3 is TGTGCCAGCAGCTTAGTGGGCCTCAGGAAGGGGCGTGGGACTGAAGCTTTCTTT.

This clonotype occurred a few times. V gene TRBV6-2 or TRBV6-3 combines with J gene TRBJ2-7; possibly TRBD2 for D (6 bases). The germline gives CDR1 MNHEY, CDR2 SVGEGT. The CDR3 extends over 17 amino acids. The germline V and J ends were trimmed by 2 bases and 2 bases, with 19 bases remaining between them. Written as DNA, the CDR3 is TGTGCCAGCAGTTACGCCCCTGCAGGACGGGAGACCTACGAGCAGTACTTC. It is translated as CASSYAPAGRETYEQYF.

This clonotype was seen many times. V usage is TRBV10-3 and J usage is TRBJ2-2, with no clear D. This CDR3 comprises 11 residues. CDR1 ENHRY and CDR2 SYGVKD come from the germline V gene. Trimming stripped 11 bases from V and 5 bases from J, with 9 bases between. The CDR3: CASRSTGELFF. The CDR3 coding sequence is TGTGCCTCCAGGTCTACCGGGGAGCTGTTTTTT.

The V call is TRBV29-1, the J call TRBJ2-3; D call uncertain. The length of the CDR3 is 15 residues. Trimming took 2 bases from V and 3 from J, leaving 15 bases between them. From germline, CDR1 is SQVTM and CDR2 ANQGSEA. CDR3 nucleotide sequence: TGCAGCGTTGAATCCCTACAGAGATTAACAGATACGCAGTATTTT. This encodes CSVESLQRLTDTQYF.

V and J are TRBV5-1 and TRBJ2-1; tentatively, D is TRBD2 (6 bases). Germline loops: CDR1 SGHRS, CDR2 YFSETQ. This CDR3 comprises 16 residues. V was pared by 4 bases and J by 0 bases, with 14 bases between. In DNA, the CDR3 is TGCGCCAGCAGCAACCAGAGCGGGCCCTCCTACAATGAGCAGTTCTTC. Encoded protein: CASSNQSGPSYNEQFF.

The chain combines TRBV20-1 with TRBJ1-5, with 10 bases that match TRBD1. V gave up 7 bases and J gave up 4 bases; unmatched junction bases: 1. This CDR3 has 12 residues. Germline CDR1 reads DFQATT; CDR2 reads SNEGSKA (reference sequence). This CDR3 reads CSVGQGNQPQHF. CDR3 coding DNA: TGCAGTGTGGGACAGGGGAATCAGCCCCAGCATTTT.

This clonotype turned up a few times. The chain employs TRBV20-1 and TRBJ1-1; D not certain. Looked up from germline, CDR1 is DFQATT and CDR2 is SNEGSKA (reference sequence). Trimming stripped 0 bases from V and 1 base from J, with 12 bases between. This CDR3 contains 15 residues. The DNA for the CDR3 is TGCAGTGCTAGAGATTTAATGAGAGGGAACACTGAAGCTTTCTTT. This encodes CSARDLMRGNTEAFF.

The CDR3 here is CASSLPRGGRSYGYTF. DNA for the CDR3: TGCGCCAGCAGCTTGCCCAGGGGGGGCCGGAGCTATGGCTACACCTTC. The rearrangement uses TRBV5-1 and TRBJ1-2; 7 bases match TRBD1. The CDR3 contains 16 residues. The trim removed 1 base at V and 4 bases at J, leaving 10 bases unmatched. Germline CDR1 is SGHRS and CDR2 is YFSETQ.

Only a few counts were recorded for this clonotype. This sequence joins TRBV25-1 and TRBJ1-1; 7 bases map to TRBD1. The V segment lost 2 bases and the J segment 11 bases; nucleotides outside the gene matches: 11. CDR1 is MGHDK and CDR2 is SYGVNS in the germline V gene. The CDR3 contains 14 residues. CDR3 coding DNA: TGTGCCAGCAGTGAACCCCGGACAGGTCTAAGGGCTTTCTTT. It specifies CASSEPRTGLRAFF.

The chain joins TRBV4-1 to TRBJ2-2; perhaps TRBD1 as D (5 bases). Trimming cost V 4 bases and J 6 bases, with 15 bases left between them. CDR3 length: 15 amino acids. Germline values: CDR1 MGHRA, CDR2 YSYEKL. CDR3 sequence (DNA): TGCGCCAGCAGCCGAAGGGGCATTCCTTCCGGGGAGCTGTTTTTT. Amino acids: CASSRRGIPSGELFF.

This clonotype has a handful of counts. CDR3 residues: CASSPGVQPSTDTQYF. The DNA for the CDR3 is TGTGCCAGCAGCCCGGGGGTGCAACCTAGCACAGATACGCAGTATTTT. This chain joins TRBV7-6 and TRBJ2-3; D may be TRBD2 (6 bases). From germline, CDR1 is SGHVS and CDR2 FNYEAQ. This CDR3 contains 16 residues. The V end was cut by 5 bases, the J end by 0 bases, with 15 bases between.

The V gene is TRBV24-1, the J gene TRBJ2-7; 7 bases are shared with TRBD1. Germline-derived CDR1 and CDR2 are KGHDR and SFDVKD. The V segment lost 5 bases and the J segment 9 bases; nucleotides outside the gene matches: 9. CDR3 length: 13 amino acids. CDR3 bases: TGTGCCACCAGTGGACAGGGTTCTACTGGGCAGTACTTC. Protein sequence: CATSGQGSTGQYF.

The sample holds a few counts of this clonotype. The V gene is TRBV9, the J gene TRBJ2-7; D is undetermined. The germline V gene encodes CDR1 SGDLS and CDR2 YYNGEE. CDR3 length: 16 amino acids. Trimming took off 0 bases at V and 0 bases at J, with 13 bases between the two ends. CDR3: CASSVEGIGFSYEQYF. CDR3 DNA sequence: TGTGCCAGCAGCGTAGAAGGGATCGGGTTCTCCTACGAGCAGTACTTC.

The chain recombines TRBV11-1 with TRBJ2-2; 7 bases agree with TRBD1. CDR3 length equals 20 residues. Germline values: CDR1 SGHAT, CDR2 FQDESV (reference sequence). V was pared by 2 bases and J by 5 bases, with 20 bases of the junction left unmatched. CDR3 sequence reads: CASSLLNSNRDRFSTGELFF. CDR3 DNA sequence: TGTGCCAGCAGCTTACTTAATAGTAACCGGGACAGATTTTCTACCGGGGAGCTGTTTTTT.

This clonotype was seen only a few times. The chain recombines TRBV20-1 with TRBJ2-3, with D possibly matching TRBD1 (6 bases). The CDR3 has 13 residues. Trimming shortened V by 5 bases and J by 2 bases, and 11 bases separated the two germline ends. Germline V gene sequence: CDR1 DFQATT, CDR2 SNEGSKA (reference sequence). In nucleotides, the CDR3 is TGCAGTGCTGCAGGGGTTACCACAGATACGCAGTATTTT. As protein: CSAAGVTTDTQYF.

The V gene is TRBV12-3 or TRBV12-4, the J gene TRBJ2-7; 8 bases are a match to TRBD1. The V gene end was trimmed by 4 bases and the J gene end by 4 bases; junction bases not matched to a gene: 9. The CDR3 loop spans 15 amino acids. CDR3 sequence: CASSSRTGPGYEQYF. The CDR3 DNA is TGTGCCAGCAGTTCACGGACAGGGCCAGGATACGAGCAGTACTTC.

The chain joins TRBV7-2 to TRBJ2-7; 11 bases are shared with TRBD2. This CDR3 contains 16 residues. The germline gives CDR1 SGHTA, CDR2 FQGNSA. V lost 3 bases, J lost 7 bases, and 11 bases stayed unmatched. CDR3 sequence (DNA): TGTGCCAGCAGCTTTTTAGTAGCGGGAGGGTCGCGGGAGCAGTACTTC. As protein: CASSFLVAGGSREQYF. Combining the CDR3 with reference TRBV7-2 and TRBJ2-7 gives the whole variable domain GAGVSQSPSNKVTEKGKDVELRCDPISGHTALYWYRQSLGQGLEFLIYFQGNSAPDKSGLPSDRFSAERTGGSVSTLTIQRTQQEDSAVYLCASSFLVAGGSREQYFGPGTRLTVT.

This clonotype was seen ten or more times. The V call is TRBV12-3 or TRBV12-4, the J call TRBJ2-7; perhaps TRBD1 as D (5 bases). The V gene lost 7 bases and the J gene lost 2 bases, with 18 bases spanning the gap. CDR3 length equals 15 residues. This CDR3 reads CASNSLGHGTYEQYF. Here the CDR3 DNA reads TGTGCCAGCAATTCCCTGGGGCACGGAACCTACGAGCAGTACTTC.

This clonotype was counted only a few times. The chain employs TRBV12-3 or TRBV12-4 and TRBJ2-1; TRBD2 matches 11 bases. The CDR3 loop spans 17 amino acids. Losses at the gene ends were 4 bases for V and 2 bases for J; bases not matched to a gene: 7. The CDR3 sequence: CASSSLAGGRPYNEQFF. The CDR3 nucleotides read TGTGCCAGCAGTTCCCTAGCGGGAGGCCGCCCCTACAATGAGCAGTTCTTC.

This clonotype occurred a few times. V usage is TRBV5-1 and J usage is TRBJ2-4; 11 positions agree with TRBD1. The CDR3 length is 15 residues. Per germline, CDR1 SGHRS and CDR2 YFSETQ. Trimming took 4 bases from V and 3 from J; bases not matched to a gene: 3. This CDR3 reads CASSGQGAVKNIQYF. Here the CDR3 DNA reads TGCGCCAGCAGCGGACAGGGGGCCGTCAAAAACATTCAGTACTTC. Full variable domain (outside the CDR3, taken from reference TRBV5-1 and TRBJ2-4): KAGVTQTPRYLIKTRGQQVTLSCSPISGHRSVSWYQQTPGQGLQFLFEYFSETQRNKGNFPGRFSGRQFSNSRSEMNVSTLELGDSALYLCASSGQGAVKNIQYFGAGTRLSVL.

This clonotype was counted ten times or more. The chain combines TRBV28 with TRBJ2-1, with D possibly matching TRBD2 (5 bases). The CDR3 runs to 12 residues. The germline gives CDR1 MDHEN, CDR2 SYDVKM. The V and J ends lost 3 bases and 5 bases respectively, with 5 bases between them. The CDR3 coding sequence is TGTGCCAGCAGTTTGAGGGACAATGAGCAGTTCTTC. Translating gives CASSLRDNEQFF.